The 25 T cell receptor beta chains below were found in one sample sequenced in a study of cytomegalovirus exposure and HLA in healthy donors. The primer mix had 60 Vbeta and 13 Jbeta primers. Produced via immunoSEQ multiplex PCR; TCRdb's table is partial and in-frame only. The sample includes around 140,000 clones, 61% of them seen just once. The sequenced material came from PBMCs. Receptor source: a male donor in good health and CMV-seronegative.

Here the CDR3 DNA reads TGTGCCAGCAGCCCAAGGACAGCCAACACCGGGGAGCTGTTTTTT. It translates to CASSPRTANTGELFF. The V and J genes are TRBV9 and TRBJ2-2; perhaps TRBD1 as D (6 bases). Trimming removed 4 bases at V and 2 bases at J, with 12 bases between. CDR1 and CDR2 from the germline V gene are SGDLS and YYNGEE. The CDR3 is 15 amino acids.

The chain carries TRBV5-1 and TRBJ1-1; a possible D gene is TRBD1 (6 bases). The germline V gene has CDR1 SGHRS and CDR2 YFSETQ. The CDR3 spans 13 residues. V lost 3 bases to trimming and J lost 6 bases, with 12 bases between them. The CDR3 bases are TGCGCCAGCAGCTCGACAGGAATCGCTGAAGCTTTCTTT. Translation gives CASSSTGIAEAFF.

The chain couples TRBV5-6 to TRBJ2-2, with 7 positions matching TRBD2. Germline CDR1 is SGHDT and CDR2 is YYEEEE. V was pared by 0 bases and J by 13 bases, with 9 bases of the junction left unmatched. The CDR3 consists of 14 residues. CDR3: CASSLGTRFDALFF. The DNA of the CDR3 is TGTGCCAGCAGCTTGGGGACTAGGTTTGATGCGCTGTTTTTT.

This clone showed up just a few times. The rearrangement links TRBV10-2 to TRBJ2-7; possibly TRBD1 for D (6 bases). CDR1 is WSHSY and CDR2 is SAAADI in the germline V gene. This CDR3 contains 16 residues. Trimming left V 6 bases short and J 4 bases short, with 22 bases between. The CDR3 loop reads CASSDDSRTGTYEQYF. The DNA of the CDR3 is TGCGCCAGCAGCGACGATTCGCGAACAGGGACGTACGAGCAGTACTTC.

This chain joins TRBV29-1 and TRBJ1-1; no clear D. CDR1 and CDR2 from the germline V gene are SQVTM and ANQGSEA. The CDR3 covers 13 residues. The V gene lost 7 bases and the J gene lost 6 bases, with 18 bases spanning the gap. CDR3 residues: CSARHRSGSEAFF. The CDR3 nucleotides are TGCAGCGCCAGACACAGATCGGGATCTGAAGCTTTCTTT.

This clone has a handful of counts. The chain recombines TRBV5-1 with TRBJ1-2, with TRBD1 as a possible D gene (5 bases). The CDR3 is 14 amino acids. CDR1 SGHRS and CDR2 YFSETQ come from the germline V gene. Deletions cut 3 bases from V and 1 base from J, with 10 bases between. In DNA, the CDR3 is TGCGCCAGCAGCTCACCGGACAATAACTATGGCTACACCTTC. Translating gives CASSSPDNNYGYTF.

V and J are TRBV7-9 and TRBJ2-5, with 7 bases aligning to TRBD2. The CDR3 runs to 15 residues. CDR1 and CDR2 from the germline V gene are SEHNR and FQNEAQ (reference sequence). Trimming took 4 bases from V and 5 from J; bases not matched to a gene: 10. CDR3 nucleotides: TGTGCCAGCAGCTCTATGGGGGGGATCGTTGAGACCCAGTACTTC. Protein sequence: CASSSMGGIVETQYF.

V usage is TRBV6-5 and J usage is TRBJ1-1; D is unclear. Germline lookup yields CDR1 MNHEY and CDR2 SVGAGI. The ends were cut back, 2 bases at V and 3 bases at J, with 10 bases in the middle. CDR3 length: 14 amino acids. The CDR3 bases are TGTGCCAGCAGTTACATGGCCCGGGACACTGAAGCTTTCTTT. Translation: CASSYMARDTEAFF.

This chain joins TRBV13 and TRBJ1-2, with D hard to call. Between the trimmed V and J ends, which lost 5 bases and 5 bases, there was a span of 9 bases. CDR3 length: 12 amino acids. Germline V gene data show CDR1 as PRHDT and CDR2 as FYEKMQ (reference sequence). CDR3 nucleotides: TGTGCCAGCAGCCTTTTATTTTATGGCTACACCTTC. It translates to CASSLLFYGYTF.

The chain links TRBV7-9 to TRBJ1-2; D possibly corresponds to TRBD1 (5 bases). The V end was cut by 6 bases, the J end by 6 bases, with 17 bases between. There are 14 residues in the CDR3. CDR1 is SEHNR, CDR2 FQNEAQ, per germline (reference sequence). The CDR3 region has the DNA TGTGCCAGCAGGTATCAGGGCGATGGGGATGGCTACACCTTC. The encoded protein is CASRYQGDGDGYTF.

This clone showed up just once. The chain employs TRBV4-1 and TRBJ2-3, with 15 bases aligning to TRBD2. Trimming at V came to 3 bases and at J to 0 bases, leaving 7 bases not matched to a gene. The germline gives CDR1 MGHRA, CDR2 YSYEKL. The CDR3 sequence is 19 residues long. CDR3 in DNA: TGCGCCAGCAGCCAGGGATGGACTAGCGGGGGGGTTAGCACAGATACGCAGTATTTT. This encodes CASSQGWTSGGVSTDTQYF.

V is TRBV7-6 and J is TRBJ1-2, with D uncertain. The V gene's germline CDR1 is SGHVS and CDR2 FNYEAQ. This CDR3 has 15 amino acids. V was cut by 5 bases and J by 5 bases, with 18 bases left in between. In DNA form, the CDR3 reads TGTGCCAGCAGCGTTGGGCAGGCTCGGGGTTATGGCTACACCTTC. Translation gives CASSVGQARGYGYTF. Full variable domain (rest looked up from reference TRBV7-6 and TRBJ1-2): GAGVSQSPRYKVTKRGQDVALRCDPISGHVSLYWYRQALGQGPEFLTYFNYEAQQDKSGLPNDRFSAERPEGSISTLTIQRTEQRDSAMYRCASSVGQARGYGYTFGSGTRLTVV.

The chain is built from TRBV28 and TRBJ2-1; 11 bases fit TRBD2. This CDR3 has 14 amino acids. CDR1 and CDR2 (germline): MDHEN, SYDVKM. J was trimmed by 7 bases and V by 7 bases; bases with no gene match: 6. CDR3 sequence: CASTSGGPTNEQFF. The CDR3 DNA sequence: TGTGCCAGCACTAGCGGGGGGCCCACGAATGAGCAGTTCTTC.

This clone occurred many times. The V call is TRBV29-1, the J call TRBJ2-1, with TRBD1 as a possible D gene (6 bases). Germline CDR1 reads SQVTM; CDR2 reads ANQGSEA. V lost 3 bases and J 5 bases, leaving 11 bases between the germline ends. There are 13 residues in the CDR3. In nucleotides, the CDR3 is TGCAGCGTTGAGGAGGACAGCGACAATGAGCAGTTCTTC. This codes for CSVEEDSDNEQFF.

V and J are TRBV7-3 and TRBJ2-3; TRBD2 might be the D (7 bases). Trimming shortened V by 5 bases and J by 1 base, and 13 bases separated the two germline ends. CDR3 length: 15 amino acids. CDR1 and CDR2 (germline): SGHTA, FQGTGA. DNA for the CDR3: TGTGCCAGCAGCGAAACAGGGAGGGGCACAGATACGCAGTATTTT. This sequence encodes CASSETGRGTDTQYF.

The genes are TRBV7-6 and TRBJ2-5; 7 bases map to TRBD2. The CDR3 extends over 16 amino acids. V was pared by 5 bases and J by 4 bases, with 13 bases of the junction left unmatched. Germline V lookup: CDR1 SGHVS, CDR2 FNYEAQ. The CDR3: CASSPSGRGGRETQYF. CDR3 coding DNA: TGTGCCAGCAGCCCCTCAGGGAGGGGAGGTAGAGAGACCCAGTACTTC.

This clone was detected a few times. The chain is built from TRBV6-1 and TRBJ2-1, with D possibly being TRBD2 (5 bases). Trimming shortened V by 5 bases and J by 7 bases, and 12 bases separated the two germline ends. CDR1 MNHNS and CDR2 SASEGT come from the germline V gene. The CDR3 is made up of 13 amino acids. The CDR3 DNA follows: TGTGCCAGCAGTAACGAGCAGCGGAATGAGCAGTTCTTC. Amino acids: CASSNEQRNEQFF.

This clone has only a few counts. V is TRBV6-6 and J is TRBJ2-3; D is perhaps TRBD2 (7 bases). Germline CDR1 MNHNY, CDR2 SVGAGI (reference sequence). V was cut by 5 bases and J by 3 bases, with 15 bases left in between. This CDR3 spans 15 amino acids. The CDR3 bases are TGTGCCAGCAGTCCAACGAGGGGGGGGACAGATACGCAGTATTTT. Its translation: CASSPTRGGTDTQYF.

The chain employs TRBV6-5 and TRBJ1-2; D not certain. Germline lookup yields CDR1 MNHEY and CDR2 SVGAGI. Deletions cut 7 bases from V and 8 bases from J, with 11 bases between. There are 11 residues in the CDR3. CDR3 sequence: CASTRGEGYTF. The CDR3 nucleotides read TGTGCCAGCACACGTGGGGAGGGCTACACCTTC.

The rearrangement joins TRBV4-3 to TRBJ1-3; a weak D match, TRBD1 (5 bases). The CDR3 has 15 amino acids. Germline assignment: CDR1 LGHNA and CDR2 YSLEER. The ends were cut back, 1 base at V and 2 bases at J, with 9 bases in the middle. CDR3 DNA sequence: TGCGCCAGCAGCCAAGGACTCAGGGCTGGAAACACCATATATTTT. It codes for CASSQGLRAGNTIYF.

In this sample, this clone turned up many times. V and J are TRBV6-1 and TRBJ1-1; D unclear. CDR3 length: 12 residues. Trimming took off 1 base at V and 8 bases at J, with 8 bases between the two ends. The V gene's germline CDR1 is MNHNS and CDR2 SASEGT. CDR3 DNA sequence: TGTGCCAGCAGTGAAGGGGCGTTCGAAGCTTTCTTT. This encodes CASSEGAFEAFF.

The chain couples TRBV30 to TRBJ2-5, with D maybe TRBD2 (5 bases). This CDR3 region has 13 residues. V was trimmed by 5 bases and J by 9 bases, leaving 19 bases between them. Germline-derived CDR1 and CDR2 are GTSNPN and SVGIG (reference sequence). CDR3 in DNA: TGTGCCTGGGGGCGAGGAGTCGGGGTGGCCCAGTACTTC. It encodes CAWGRGVGVAQYF.

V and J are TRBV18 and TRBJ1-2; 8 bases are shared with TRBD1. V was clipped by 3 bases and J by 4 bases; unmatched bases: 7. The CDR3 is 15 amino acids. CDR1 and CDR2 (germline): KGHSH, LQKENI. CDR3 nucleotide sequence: TGTGCCAGCTCACCGTATCAGGGGGCAGGCTATGGCTACACCTTC. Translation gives CASSPYQGAGYGYTF.

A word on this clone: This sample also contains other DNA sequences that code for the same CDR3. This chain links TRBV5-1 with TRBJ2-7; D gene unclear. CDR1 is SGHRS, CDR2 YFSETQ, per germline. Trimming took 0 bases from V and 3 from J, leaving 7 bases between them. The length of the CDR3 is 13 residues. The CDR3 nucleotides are TGCGCCAGCAGCTTGGGGCAGGACTACGAGCAGTACTTC. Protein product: CASSLGQDYEQYF.

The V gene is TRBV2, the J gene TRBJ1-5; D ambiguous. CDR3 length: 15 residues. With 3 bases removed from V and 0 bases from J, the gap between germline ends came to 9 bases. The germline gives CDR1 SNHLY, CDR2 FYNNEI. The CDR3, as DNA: TGTGCCAGCAGTGATGGAGGATATAGCAATCAGCCCCAGCATTTT. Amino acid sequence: CASSDGGYSNQPQHF.